The T cell receptor beta chain under discussion was sequenced for a study of T cell repertoires in cytomegalovirus infection. Between the trimmed V and J ends, which lost 8 bases and 5 bases, there was a span of 12 bases. Germline values: CDR1 MDHEN, CDR2 SYDVKM. The CDR3 has 12 residues. One entry per CDR3 protein results from TCRdb running MiXCR on the reads. The sample lists some 450,000 distinct CDR3 sequences, roughly 30% occurring once. Findings of the study overall: Cumulative public TCR beta family frequency identified CMV carriers with the relevant HLA.

Regarding this clonotype: As yet, its antigen is unknown.

This clonotype originated in a human donor in good health (CMV status not recorded). Some clones in this sample may be carry-over from other donors' samples. Sequencing used PBMCs. The J gene is TRBJ2-5, the V gene TRBV28, with TRBD1 as a possible D gene (5 bases). Here the CDR3 DNA reads TGTGCCAGCCTCAGGGCCGGGGAGACCCAGTACTTC. Amino acid sequence: CASLRAGETQYF.